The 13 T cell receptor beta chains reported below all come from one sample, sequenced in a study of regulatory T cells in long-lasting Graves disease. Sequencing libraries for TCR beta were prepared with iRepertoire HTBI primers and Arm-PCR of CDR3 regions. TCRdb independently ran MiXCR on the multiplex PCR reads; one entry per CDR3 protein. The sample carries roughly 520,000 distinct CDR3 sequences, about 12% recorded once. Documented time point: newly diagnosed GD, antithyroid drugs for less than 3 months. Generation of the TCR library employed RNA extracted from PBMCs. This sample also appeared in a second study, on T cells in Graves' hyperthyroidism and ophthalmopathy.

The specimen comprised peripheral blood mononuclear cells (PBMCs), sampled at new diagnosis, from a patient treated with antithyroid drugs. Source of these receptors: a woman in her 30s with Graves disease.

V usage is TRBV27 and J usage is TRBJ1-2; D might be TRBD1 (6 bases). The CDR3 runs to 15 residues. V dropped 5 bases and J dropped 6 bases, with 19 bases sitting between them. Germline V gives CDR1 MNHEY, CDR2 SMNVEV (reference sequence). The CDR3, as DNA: TGTGCCAGCAGTCGTTCCGGACCGGGGGGCAATGGCTACACCTTC. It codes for CASSRSGPGGNGYTF.

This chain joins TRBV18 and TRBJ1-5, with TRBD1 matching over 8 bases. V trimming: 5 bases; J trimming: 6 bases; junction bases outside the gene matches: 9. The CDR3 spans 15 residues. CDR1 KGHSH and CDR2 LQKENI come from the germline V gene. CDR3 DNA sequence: TGTGCCAGCTCAAATGACAGGGGAGGGGGTCAGCCCCAGCATTTT. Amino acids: CASSNDRGGGQPQHF.

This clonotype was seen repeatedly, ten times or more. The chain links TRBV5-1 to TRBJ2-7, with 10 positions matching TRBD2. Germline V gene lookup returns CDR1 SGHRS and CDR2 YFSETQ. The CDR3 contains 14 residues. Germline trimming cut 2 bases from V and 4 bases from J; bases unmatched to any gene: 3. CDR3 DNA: TGCGCCAGCAGCTTAACTAGCGGGAATTACGAGCAGTACTTC. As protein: CASSLTSGNYEQYF. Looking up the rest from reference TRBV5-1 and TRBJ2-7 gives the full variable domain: KAGVTQTPRYLIKTRGQQVTLSCSPISGHRSVSWYQQTPGQGLQFLFEYFSETQRNKGNFPGRFSGRQFSNSRSEMNVSTLELGDSALYLCASSLTSGNYEQYFGPGTRLTVT.

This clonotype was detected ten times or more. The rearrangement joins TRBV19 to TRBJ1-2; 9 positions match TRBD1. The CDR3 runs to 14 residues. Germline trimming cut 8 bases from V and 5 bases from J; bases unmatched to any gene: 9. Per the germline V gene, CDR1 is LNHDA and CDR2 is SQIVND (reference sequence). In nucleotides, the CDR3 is TGTGCCAGTCGACGGACCGGGACAGGGTATGGCTACACCTTC. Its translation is CASRRTGTGYGYTF.

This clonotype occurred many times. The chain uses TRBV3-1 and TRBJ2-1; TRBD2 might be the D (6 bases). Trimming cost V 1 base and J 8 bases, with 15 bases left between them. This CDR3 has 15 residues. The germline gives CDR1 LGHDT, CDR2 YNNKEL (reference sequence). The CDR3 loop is CASSQGLREKDEQFF. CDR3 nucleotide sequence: TGTGCCAGCAGCCAAGGACTTCGGGAGAAGGATGAGCAGTTCTTC.

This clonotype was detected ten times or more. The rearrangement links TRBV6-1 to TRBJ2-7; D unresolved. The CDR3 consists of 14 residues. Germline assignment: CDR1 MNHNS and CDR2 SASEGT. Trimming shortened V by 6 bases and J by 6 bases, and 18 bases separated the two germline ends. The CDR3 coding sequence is TGTGCCAGCAGCCCCTTGCTTTCCCAAGCCGAGCAGTACTTC. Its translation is CASSPLLSQAEQYF.

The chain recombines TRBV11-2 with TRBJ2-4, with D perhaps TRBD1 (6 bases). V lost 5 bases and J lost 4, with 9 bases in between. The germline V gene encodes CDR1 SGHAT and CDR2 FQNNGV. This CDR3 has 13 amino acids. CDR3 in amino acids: CASSHTGKNIQYF. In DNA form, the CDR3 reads TGTGCCAGCAGCCACACAGGGAAAAACATTCAGTACTTC.

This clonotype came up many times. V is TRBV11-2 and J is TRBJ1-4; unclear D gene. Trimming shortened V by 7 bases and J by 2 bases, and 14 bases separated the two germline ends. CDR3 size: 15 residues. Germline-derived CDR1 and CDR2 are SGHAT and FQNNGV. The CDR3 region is CASNLGPGTNEKLFF. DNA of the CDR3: TGTGCCAGCAACCTAGGGCCCGGGACTAATGAAAAACTGTTTTTT.

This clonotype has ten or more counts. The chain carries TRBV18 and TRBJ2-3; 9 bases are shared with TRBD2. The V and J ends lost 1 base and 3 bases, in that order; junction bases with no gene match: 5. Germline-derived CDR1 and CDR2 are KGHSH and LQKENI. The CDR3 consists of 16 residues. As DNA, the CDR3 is TGTGCCAGCTCACCACGGGTAGCGGGAGATACAGATACGCAGTATTTT. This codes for CASSPRVAGDTDTQYF.

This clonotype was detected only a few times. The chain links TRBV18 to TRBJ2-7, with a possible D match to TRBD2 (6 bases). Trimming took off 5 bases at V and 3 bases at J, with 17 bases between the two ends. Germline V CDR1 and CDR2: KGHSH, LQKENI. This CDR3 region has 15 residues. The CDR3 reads CASSSPGLLGYEQYF. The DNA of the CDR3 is TGTGCCAGCTCAAGCCCGGGACTGCTGGGCTACGAGCAGTACTTC.

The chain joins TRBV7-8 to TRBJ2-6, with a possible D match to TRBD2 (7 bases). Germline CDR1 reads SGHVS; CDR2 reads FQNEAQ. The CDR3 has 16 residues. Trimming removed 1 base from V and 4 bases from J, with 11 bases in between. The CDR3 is CASSLGGGAGANVLTF. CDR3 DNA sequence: TGTGCCAGCAGCTTAGGGGGGGGGGCAGGGGCCAACGTCCTGACTTTC.

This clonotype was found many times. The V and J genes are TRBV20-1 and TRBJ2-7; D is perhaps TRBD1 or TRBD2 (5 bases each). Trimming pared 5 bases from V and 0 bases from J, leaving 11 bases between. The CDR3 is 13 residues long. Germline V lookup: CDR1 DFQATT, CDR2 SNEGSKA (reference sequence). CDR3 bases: TGCAGTGCTTTTACCGGGACCTCCTACGAGCAGTACTTC. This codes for CSAFTGTSYEQYF.

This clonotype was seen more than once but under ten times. DNA of the CDR3: TGTGCCAGCAGCTTTGGGACAGTTCCTGGCTACACCTTC. Protein sequence: CASSFGTVPGYTF. This chain links TRBV14 with TRBJ1-2; TRBD1 matches at 7 bases. Germline lookup yields CDR1 SGHDN and CDR2 FVKESK. The CDR3 consists of 13 residues. The trim removed 5 bases at V and 7 bases at J, leaving 7 bases unmatched. The variable domain in full, completed from reference TRBV14 and TRBJ1-2, reads EAGVTQFPSHSVIEKGQTVTLRCDPISGHDNLYWYRRVMGKEIKFLLHFVKESKQDESGMPNNRFLAERTGGTYSTLKVQPAELEDSGVYFCASSFGTVPGYTFGSGTRLTVV.